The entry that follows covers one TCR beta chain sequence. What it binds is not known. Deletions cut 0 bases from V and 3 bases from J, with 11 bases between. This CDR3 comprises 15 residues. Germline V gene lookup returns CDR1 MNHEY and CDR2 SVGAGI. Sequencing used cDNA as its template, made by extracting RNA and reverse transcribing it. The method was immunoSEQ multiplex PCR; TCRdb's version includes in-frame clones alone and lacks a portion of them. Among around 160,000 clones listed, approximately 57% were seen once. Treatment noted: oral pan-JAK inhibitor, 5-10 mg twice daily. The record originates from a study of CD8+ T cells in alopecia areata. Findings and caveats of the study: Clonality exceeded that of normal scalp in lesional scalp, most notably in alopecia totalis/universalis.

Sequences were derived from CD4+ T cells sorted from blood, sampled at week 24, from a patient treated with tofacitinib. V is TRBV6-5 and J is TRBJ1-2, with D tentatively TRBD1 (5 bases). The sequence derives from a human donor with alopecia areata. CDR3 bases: TGTGCCAGCAGTTACTCGCGGGGGAGGGACTATGGCTACACCTTC. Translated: CASSYSRGRDYGYTF.